This entry lists 10 T cell receptor beta chains sequenced from one sample in a study of blood T cells in healthy people across ages. Together with a sample-barcoded 5' primer, a J-beta primer mix was included in a second PCR lasting about 6 to 11 cycles. Via MiXCR, TCRdb re-called the 5' RACE reads, giving one row per CDR3 protein. The data contain around 800,000 distinct CDR3 sequences, 60% to 80% of them singletons. The specimen sequenced was blood. The origin of the receptors is a man under 40 in good health.

This rearrangement joins TRBV7-9 to TRBJ2-4; tentative D call: TRBD2 (5 bases). The germline V gene has CDR1 SEHNR and CDR2 FQNEAQ (reference sequence). The length of the CDR3 is 14 residues. Trimming left V 5 bases short and J 8 bases short, with 16 bases between. The chain's CDR3 is CASSRDSTADIQYF. CDR3 in DNA: TGTGCCAGCAGCCGGGATTCCACGGCTGACATTCAGTACTTC.

The gene calls are TRBV19 and TRBJ1-1; unclear D gene. The CDR3 length is 15 residues. V gave up 8 bases and J gave up 2 bases, with 18 bases separating them. CDR1 is LNHDA and CDR2 is SQIVND in the germline V gene (reference sequence). CDR3 DNA sequence: TGTGCCAGTCTCCCCCCTACAGAACAAAACACTGAAGCTTTCTTT. Translation: CASLPPTEQNTEAFF.

The chain combines TRBV9 with TRBJ1-4; no clear D. This CDR3 spans 13 amino acids. Trimming shortened V by 5 bases and J by 5 bases, and 10 bases separated the two germline ends. Germline-derived CDR1 and CDR2 are SGDLS and YYNGEE. The chain's CDR3 is CASRGPENEKLFF. CDR3 sequence (DNA): TGTGCCAGCAGGGGCCCCGAAAATGAAAAACTGTTTTTT. Using reference TRBV9 and TRBJ1-4 for the parts outside the CDR3, the full variable domain is DSGVTQTPKHLITATGQRVTLRCSPRSGDLSVYWYQQSLDQGLQFLIQYYNGEERAKGNILERFSAQQFPDLHSELNLSSLELGDSALYFCASRGPENEKLFFGSGTQLSVL.

V gene TRBV6-2 or TRBV6-3 combines with J gene TRBJ2-1; D is possibly TRBD2 (6 bases). This CDR3 is 14 amino acids long. The germline V gene encodes CDR1 MNHEY and CDR2 SVGEGT. Between the trimmed V and J ends, which lost 4 bases and 9 bases, there was a span of 16 bases. The CDR3 region has the DNA TGTGCCAGCAGTTTGGGCTCATTCGGGGGTGAGCAGTTCTTC. It codes for CASSLGSFGGEQFF.

The chain couples TRBV28 to TRBJ2-1; weak D call: TRBD1 (6 bases). Germline loops: CDR1 MDHEN, CDR2 SYDVKM. This CDR3 region has 15 residues. Trimming took off 4 bases at V and 5 bases at J, with 15 bases between the two ends. The CDR3 reads CASSSTGTANNEQFF. DNA of the CDR3: TGTGCCAGCAGTTCTACAGGGACCGCGAACAATGAGCAGTTCTTC.

This clonotype was found many times. This rearrangement joins TRBV6-1 to TRBJ2-5; 9 bases are a match to TRBD2. The germline CDR1 and CDR2 sequences are MNHNS and SASEGT. The CDR3 is made up of 17 amino acids. The trim removed 2 bases at V and 2 bases at J, leaving 9 bases unmatched. DNA for the CDR3: TGTGCCAGCAGTGAACTAGCGGGGTGGGGGGTACAAGAGACCCAGTACTTC. Translated, it gives CASSELAGWGVQETQYF.

This clonotype showed up just a few times. This rearrangement joins TRBV12-3 or TRBV12-4 to TRBJ1-2; 7 nucleotides line up with TRBD1. V shed 5 bases and J 3 bases; nucleotides not matched to a gene: 18. The CDR3 is 18 amino acids. The CDR3 loop is CASSLPRDSRLRDYGYTF. CDR3 DNA: TGTGCCAGCAGTCTACCTCGGGACAGCCGACTAAGAGACTATGGCTACACCTTC.

This chain joins TRBV4-1 and TRBJ2-4; 8 positions match TRBD2. This CDR3 comprises 18 residues. Germline V gene data show CDR1 as MGHRA and CDR2 as YSYEKL. V lost 4 bases, J lost 0 bases, and 11 bases stayed unmatched. In DNA form, the CDR3 reads TGCGCCAGCAGCCCGGATGGGAGCGGGGGCCTAGCCAAAAACATTCAGTACTTC. This translates into CASSPDGSGGLAKNIQYF.

The rearrangement uses TRBV7-2 and TRBJ1-4; tentatively, D is TRBD1 (5 bases). The length of the CDR3 is 15 residues. CDR1 and CDR2 from the germline V gene are SGHTA and FQGNSA. Trimming removed 1 base from V and 5 bases from J, with 11 bases in between. The CDR3 coding sequence is TGTGCCAGCAGCTTAGGGCAGGGCGAAAATGAAAAACTGTTTTTT. Amino acid sequence: CASSLGQGENEKLFF.

The chain is built from TRBV21-1 and TRBJ2-7; TRBD1, the table's D call, was not compared with the DNA. TRBV21-1 is listed as a pseudogene. The CDR3 loop spans 17 amino acids. DNA for the CDR3: TGTGCCAGCAGCAGGGGTGGGGCAGGTCACCCCAGCTACGAGCAGTACTTC. This encodes CASSRGGAGHPSYEQYF.